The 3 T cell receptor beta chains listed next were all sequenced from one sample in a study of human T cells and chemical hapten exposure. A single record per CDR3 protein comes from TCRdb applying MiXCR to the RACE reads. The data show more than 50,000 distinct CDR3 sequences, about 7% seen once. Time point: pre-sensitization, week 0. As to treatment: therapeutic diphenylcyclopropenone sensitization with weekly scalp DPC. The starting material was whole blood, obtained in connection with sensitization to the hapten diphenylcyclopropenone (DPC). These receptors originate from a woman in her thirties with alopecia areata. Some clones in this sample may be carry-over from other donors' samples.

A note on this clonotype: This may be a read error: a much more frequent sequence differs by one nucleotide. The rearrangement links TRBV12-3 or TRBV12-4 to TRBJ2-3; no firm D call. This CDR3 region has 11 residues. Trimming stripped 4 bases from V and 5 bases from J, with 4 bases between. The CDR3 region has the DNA TGTGCCAGCAGTTGGATAGATACGCAGTATTTT. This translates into CASSWIDTQYF.

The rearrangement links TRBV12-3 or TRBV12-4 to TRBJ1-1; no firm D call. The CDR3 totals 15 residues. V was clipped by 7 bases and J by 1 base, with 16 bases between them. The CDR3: CASIPPRTGNTEAFF. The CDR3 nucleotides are TGTGCCAGCATCCCCCCAAGGACGGGGAACACTGAAGCTTTCTTT.

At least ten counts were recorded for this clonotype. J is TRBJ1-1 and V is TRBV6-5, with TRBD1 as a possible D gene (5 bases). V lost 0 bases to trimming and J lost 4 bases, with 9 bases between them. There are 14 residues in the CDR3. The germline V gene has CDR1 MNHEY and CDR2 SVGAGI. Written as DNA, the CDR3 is TGTGCCAGCAGTTACTCGACGGGGGTCACTGAAGCTTTCTTT. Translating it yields CASSYSTGVTEAFF.